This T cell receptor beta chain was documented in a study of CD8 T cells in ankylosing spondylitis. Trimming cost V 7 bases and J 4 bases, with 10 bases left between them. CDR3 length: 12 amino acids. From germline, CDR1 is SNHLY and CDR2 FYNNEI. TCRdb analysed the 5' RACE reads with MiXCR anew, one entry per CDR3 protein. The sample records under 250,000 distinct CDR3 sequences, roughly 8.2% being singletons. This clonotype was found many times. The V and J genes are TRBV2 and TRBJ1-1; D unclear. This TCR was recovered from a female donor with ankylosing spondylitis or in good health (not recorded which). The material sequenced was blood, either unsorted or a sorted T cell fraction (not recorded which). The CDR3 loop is CASKLLGTEAFF. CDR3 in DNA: TGTGCCAGCAAACTCCTTGGCACTGAAGCTTTCTTT.